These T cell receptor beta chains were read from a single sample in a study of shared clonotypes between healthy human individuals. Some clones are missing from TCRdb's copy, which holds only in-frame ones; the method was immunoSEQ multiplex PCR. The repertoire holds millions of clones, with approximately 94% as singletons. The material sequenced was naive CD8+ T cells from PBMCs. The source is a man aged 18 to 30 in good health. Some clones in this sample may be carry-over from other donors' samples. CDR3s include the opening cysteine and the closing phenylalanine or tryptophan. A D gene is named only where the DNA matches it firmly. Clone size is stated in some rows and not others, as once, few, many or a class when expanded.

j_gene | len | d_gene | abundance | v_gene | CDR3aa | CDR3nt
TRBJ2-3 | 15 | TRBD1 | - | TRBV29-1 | CSVEGTGQPTDTQYF | TGCAGCGTTGAGGGGACAGGTCAACCCACAGATACGCAGTATTTT
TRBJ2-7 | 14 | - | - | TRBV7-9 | CASSKTGLAYEQYF | TGTGCCAGCAGCAAAACGGGCCTAGCCTACGAGCAGTACTTC
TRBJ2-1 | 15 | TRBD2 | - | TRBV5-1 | CASSFPEGSGAEQFF | TGCGCCAGCAGCTTTCCGGAGGGTAGCGGGGCCGAGCAGTTCTTC
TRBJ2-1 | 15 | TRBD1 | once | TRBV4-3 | CASSQEQGVRNEQFF | TGCGCCAGCAGCCAAGAGCAGGGGGTTAGAAATGAGCAGTTCTTC
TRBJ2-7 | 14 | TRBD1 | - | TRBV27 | CASSKRQGMWEQYF | TGTGCCAGCAGTAAAAGACAGGGTATGTGGGAGCAGTACTTC
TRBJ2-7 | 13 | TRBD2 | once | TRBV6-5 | CASSQAGGYEQYF | TGTGCCAGCAGTCAAGCGGGAGGCTACGAGCAGTACTTC
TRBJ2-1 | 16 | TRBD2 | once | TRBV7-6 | CASSLARLAGGTEQFF | TGTGCCAGCAGCTTAGCCCGACTAGCGGGAGGGACTGAGCAGTTCTTC
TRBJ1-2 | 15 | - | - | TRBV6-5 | CASSWGGAVVDGYTF | TGTGCCAGCAGTTGGGGGGGAGCAGTGGTGGATGGCTACACCTTC
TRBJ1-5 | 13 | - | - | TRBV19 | CASSTKSNQPQHF | TGTGCCAGTAGTACTAAAAGCAATCAGCCCCAGCATTTT
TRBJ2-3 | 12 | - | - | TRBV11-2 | CASGERGDTQYF | TGTGCCAGCGGCGAGAGGGGAGATACGCAGTATTTT
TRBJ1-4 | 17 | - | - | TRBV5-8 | CASSLAYLEGIGEKLFF | TGTGCCAGCAGCTTGGCTTACTTGGAGGGGATTGGTGAAAAACTGTTTTTT
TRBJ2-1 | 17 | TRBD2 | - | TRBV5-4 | CASSSRGLTSGYNEQFF | TGTGCCAGCAGCTCCCGGGGTTTGACTAGCGGCTACAATGAGCAGTTCTTC